Listed below are T cell receptor beta chains from one sample, sequenced in a study of response to subunit inactivated influenza vaccine. From the RT-PCR reads, TCRdb called clonotypes with MiXCR, one entry per CDR3 protein. The sample lists a few hundred thousand distinct CDR3 sequences, 20% to 25% occurring once. The sequenced sample was PBMCs from blood, obtained around 22 months after vaccination. The receptor source for this set is a man aged 50-75 years who received an inactivated influenza vaccine. Both conserved end residues are part of each CDR3. The D gene is left open where the match is weak. Size is stated for part of the rows, as once, few or many counts, or as a class when the clone is expanded.

11,few,-,TRBV19,TRBJ1-2,TGTGCCAGCAGGGGCTTAAGAGGCTACACCTTC,CASRGLRGYTF
14,-,TRBD1,TRBV20-1,TRBJ1-2,TGCAGTGCTAGAGATCTGACAGGGGGCTATGGCTACACCTTC,CSARDLTGGYGYTF
13,few,-,TRBV4-1,TRBJ1-2,TGCGCCAGCAGCCAAGGGAACGGGGATGGCTACACCTTC,CASSQGNGDGYTF
15,-,-,TRBV12-3/TRBV12-4,TRBJ2-3,TGTGCCAGCAGTTTCTGGGGCCGGAGCACAGATACGCAGTATTTT,CASSFWGRSTDTQYF
16,-,TRBD1,TRBV6-2/TRBV6-3,TRBJ1-6,TGTGCCAGCAGTTTTGGGACAGCCTTTATGAATTCACCCCTCCACTTT,CASSFGTAFMNSPLHF
16,-,-,TRBV7-6,TRBJ1-3,TGTGCCAGCAGCAGGTCGGAAAATGACTCTGGAAACACCATATATTTT,CASSRSENDSGNTIYF
17,-,-,TRBV25-1,TRBJ1-2,TGTGCCAGCAGTGGGATAGGGAGCGTGGGGGGGCTCTATGGCTACACCTTC,CASSGIGSVGGLYGYTF
13,few,-,TRBV6-1,TRBJ2-7,TGTGCCAGCAGCCGCGGACCTATCTACGAGCAGTACTTC,CASSRGPIYEQYF
14,-,TRBD1,TRBV3-1,TRBJ1-3,TGTGCCAGCAGCCTTGACAGGGTTGGAAACACCATATATTTT,CASSLDRVGNTIYF
13,-,-,TRBV11-2,TRBJ1-2,TGTGCCAGCAGCCGCCAGCGCGTGGGTGGCTACACCTTC,CASSRQRVGGYTF
15,few,-,TRBV7-2,TRBJ1-5,TGTGCCAGCAGCTTAGCGCTAACAGGGACTCAGCCCCAGCATTTT,CASSLALTGTQPQHF
13,-,-,TRBV7-9,TRBJ2-3,TGTGCCAGCAGCCCCAGTAACGGCGATACGCAGTATTTT,CASSPSNGDTQYF
14,-,TRBD1,TRBV7-2,TRBJ1-4,TGTGCCAGCAGCTTCGACAGGGAGACTGAAAAACTGTTTTTT,CASSFDRETEKLFF
15,many,-,TRBV7-8,TRBJ1-1,TGTGCCAGCAGGCGTAACAGGAACTCGGACACTGAAGCTTTCTTT,CASRRNRNSDTEAFF
15,many,-,TRBV7-2,TRBJ1-1,TGTGCCAGCAGCTTAAGCCGAGCCCTGAACACTGAAGCTTTCTTT,CASSLSRALNTEAFF
13,few,-,TRBV3-1,TRBJ2-5,TGTGCCAGCAGAATACTAGCCCGAGAGACCCAGTACTTC,CASRILARETQYF
14,-,TRBD2,TRBV9,TRBJ2-5,TGTGCCAGCAGCGTAGGAGGACTAGAAGAGACCCAGTACTTC,CASSVGGLEETQYF
13,medium-sized,-,TRBV12-3/TRBV12-4,TRBJ1-4,TGTGCCAGCAGTCCAAAGGCGGGAGAAAAACTGTTTTTT,CASSPKAGEKLFF
14,-,-,TRBV2,TRBJ1-2,TGTGCCAGCAGTCTCGGTCAGGGGTACTATGGCTACACCTTC,CASSLGQGYYGYTF
15,-,-,TRBV3-1,TRBJ2-3,TGTGCCAGCTGCTTTGTGGGGGACGCCACAGATACGCAGTATTTT,CASCFVGDATDTQYF
13,few,-,TRBV29-1,TRBJ1-1,TGCAGCGTTGAAGGAAGGGCGAGGGATGAAGCTTTCTTT,CSVEGRARDEAFF
15,-,TRBD1,TRBV6-1,TRBJ2-3,TGTGCCAGCAGCTTCGACAGGGGCGGCACAGATACGCAGTATTTT,CASSFDRGGTDTQYF
15,few,TRBD1,TRBV15,TRBJ2-7,TGTGCCACCAGCAGAGATCCGACAGGGGTGGGCGAGCAGTACTTC,CATSRDPTGVGEQYF
15,-,TRBD1,TRBV20-1,TRBJ2-1,TGCAGTGCTAGAAAGGGACAGGGAGGGTACAATGAGCAGTTCTTC,CSARKGQGGYNEQFF
12,-,-,TRBV20-1,TRBJ2-7,TGCAGTGCGGATGGGTACATCCACGAGCAGTACTTC,CSADGYIHEQYF